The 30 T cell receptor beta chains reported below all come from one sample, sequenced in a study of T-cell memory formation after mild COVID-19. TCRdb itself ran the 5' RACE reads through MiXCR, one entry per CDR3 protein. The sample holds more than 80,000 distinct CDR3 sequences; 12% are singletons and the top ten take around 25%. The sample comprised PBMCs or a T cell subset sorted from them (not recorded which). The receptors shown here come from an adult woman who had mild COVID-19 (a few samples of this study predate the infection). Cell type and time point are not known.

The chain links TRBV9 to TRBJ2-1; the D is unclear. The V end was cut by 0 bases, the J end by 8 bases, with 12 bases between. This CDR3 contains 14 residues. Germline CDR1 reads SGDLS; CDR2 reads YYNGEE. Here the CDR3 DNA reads TGTGCCAGCAGCGTAGAAGGCAGGTTGGATGAGCAGTTCTTC. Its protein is CASSVEGRLDEQFF.

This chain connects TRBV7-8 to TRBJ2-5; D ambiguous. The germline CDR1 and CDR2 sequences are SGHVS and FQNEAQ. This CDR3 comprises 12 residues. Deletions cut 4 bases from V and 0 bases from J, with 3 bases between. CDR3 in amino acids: CASSWDQETQYF. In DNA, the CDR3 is TGTGCCAGCAGCTGGGACCAAGAGACCCAGTACTTC. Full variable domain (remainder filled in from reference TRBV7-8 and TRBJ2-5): GAGVSQSPRYKVAKRGQDVALRCDPISGHVSLFWYQQALGQGPEFLTYFQNEAQLDKSGLPSDRFFAERPEGSVSTLKIQRTQQEDSAVYLCASSWDQETQYFGPGTRLLVL.

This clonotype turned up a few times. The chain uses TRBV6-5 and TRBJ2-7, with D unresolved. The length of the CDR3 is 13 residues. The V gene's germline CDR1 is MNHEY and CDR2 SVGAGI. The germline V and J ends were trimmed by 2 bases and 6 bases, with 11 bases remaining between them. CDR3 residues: CASSYGRTGEQYF. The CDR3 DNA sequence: TGTGCCAGCAGTTACGGACGGACGGGCGAGCAGTACTTC.

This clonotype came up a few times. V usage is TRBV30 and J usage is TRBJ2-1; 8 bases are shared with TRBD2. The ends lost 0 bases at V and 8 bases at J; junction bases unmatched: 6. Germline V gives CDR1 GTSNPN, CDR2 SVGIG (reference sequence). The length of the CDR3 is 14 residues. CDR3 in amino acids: CAWSVGSGMDEQFF. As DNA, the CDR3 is TGTGCCTGGAGTGTAGGTAGCGGGATGGATGAGCAGTTCTTC.

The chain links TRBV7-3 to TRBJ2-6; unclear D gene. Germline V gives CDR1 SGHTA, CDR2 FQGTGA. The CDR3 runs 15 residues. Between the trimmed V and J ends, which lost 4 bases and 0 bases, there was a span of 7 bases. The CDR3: CASSSMVSGANVLTF. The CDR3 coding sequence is TGTGCCAGCAGCTCTATGGTCTCTGGGGCCAACGTCCTGACTTTC.

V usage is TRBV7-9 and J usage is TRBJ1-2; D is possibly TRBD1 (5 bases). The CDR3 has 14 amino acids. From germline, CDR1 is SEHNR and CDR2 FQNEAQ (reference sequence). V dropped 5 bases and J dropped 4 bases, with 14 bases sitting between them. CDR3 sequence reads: CASSERDSTYGYTF. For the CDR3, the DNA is TGTGCCAGCAGCGAGCGGGACTCTACCTATGGCTACACCTTC.

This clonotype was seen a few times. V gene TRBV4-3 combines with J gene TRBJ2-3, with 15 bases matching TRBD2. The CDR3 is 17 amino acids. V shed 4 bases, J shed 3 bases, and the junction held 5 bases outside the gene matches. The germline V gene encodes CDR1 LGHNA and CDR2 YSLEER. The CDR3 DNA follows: TGCGCCAGCAGCCCAGGGACTAGCGGGAGGTGGACAGATACGCAGTATTTT. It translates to CASSPGTSGRWTDTQYF.

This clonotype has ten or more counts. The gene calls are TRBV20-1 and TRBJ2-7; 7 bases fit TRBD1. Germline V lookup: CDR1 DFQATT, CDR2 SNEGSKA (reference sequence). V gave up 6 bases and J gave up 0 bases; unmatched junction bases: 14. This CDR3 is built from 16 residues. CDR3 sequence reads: CSASNRRQGISYEQYF. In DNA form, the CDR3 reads TGCAGTGCCAGCAACCGGAGACAGGGCATCTCCTACGAGCAGTACTTC.

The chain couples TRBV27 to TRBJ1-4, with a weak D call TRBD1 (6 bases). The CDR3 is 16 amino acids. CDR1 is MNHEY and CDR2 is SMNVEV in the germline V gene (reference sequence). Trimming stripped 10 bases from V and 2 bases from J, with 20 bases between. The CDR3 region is CATIRGTIYTNEKLFF. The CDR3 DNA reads TGTGCCACCATACGCGGGACAATTTACACTAATGAAAAACTGTTTTTT.

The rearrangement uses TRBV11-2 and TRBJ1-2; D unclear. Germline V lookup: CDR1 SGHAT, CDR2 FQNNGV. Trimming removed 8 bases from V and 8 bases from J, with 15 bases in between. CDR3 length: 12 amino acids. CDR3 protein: CASASDLWGYTF. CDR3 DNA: TGTGCCAGCGCCTCGGACCTTTGGGGCTACACCTTC.

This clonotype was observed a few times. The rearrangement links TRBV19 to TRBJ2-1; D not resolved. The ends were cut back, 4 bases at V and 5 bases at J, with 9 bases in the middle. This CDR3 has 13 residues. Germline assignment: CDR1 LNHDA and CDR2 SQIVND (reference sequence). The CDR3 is CASSTRIHNEQFF. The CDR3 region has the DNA TGTGCCAGTAGTACACGAATACACAATGAGCAGTTCTTC.

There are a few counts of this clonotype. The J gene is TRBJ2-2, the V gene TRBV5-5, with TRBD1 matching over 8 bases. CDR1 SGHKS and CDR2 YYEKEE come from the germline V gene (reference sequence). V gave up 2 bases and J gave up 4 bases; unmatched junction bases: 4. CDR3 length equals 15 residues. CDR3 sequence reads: CASSFRTGLTGELFF. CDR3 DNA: TGTGCCAGCAGCTTCAGGACAGGGCTCACCGGGGAGCTGTTTTTT.

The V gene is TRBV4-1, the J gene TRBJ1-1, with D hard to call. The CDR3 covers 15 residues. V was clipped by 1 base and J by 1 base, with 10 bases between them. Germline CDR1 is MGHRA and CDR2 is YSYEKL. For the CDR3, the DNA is TGCGCCAGCAGCCAAGGATCAGGCACGAACACTGAAGCTTTCTTT. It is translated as CASSQGSGTNTEAFF.

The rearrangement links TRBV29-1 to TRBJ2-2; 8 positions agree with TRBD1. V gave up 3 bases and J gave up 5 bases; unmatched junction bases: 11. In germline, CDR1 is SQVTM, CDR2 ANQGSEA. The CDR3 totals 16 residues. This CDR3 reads CSVDRPGGVGTGELFF. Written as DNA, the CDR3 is TGCAGCGTTGACAGACCAGGGGGCGTAGGGACCGGGGAGCTGTTTTTT.

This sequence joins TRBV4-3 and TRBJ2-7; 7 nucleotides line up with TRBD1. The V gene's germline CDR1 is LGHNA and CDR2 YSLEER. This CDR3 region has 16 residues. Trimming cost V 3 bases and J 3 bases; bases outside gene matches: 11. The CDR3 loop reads CASSQLTGTESYEQYF. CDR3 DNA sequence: TGCGCCAGCAGCCAGCTCACCGGGACAGAAAGCTACGAGCAGTACTTC.

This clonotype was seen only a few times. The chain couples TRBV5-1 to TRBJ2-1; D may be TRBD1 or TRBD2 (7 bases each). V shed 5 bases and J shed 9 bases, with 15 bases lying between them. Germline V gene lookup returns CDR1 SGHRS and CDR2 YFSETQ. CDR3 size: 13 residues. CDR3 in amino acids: CASSPSGGGEQFF. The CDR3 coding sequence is TGCGCCAGCAGTCCTTCAGGGGGGGGTGAGCAGTTCTTC.

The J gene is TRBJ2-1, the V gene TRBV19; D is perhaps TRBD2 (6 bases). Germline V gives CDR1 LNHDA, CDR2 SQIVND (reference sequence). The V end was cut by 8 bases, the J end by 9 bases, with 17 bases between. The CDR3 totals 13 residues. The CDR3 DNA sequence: TGTGCCAGTCGCAACGGGGGTGGAGGTGAGCAGTTCTTC. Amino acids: CASRNGGGGEQFF. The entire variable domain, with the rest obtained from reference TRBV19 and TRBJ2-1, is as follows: DGGITQSPKYLFRKEGQNVTLSCEQNLNHDAMYWYRQDPGQGLRLIYYSQIVNDFQKGDIAEGYSVSREKKESFPLTVTSAQKNPTAFYLCASRNGGGGEQFFGPGTRLTVL.

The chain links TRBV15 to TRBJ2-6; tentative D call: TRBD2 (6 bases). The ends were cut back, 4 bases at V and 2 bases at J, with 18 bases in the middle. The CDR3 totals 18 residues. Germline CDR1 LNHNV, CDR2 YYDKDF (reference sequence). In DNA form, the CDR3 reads TGTGCCACCAGCACCGGGGACTCCTTCCTCGCTGGGGCCAACGTCCTGACTTTC. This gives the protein CATSTGDSFLAGANVLTF.

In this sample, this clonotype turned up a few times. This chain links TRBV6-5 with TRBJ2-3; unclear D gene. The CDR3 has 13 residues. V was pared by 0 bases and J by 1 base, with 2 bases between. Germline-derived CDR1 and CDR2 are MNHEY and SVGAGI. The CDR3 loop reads CASSYSGTDTQYF. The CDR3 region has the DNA TGTGCCAGCAGTTACTCCGGCACAGATACGCAGTATTTT.

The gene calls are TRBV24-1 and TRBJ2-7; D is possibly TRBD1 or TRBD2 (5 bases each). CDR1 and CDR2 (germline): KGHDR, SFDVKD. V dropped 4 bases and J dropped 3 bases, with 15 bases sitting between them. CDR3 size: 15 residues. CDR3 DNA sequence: TGTGCCACCAGTGACCCTAATAGGGACGGCTACGAGCAGTACTTC. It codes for CATSDPNRDGYEQYF.

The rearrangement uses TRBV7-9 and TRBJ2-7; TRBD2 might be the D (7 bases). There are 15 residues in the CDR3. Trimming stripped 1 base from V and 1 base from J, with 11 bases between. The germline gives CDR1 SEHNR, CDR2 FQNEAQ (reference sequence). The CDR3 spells CASSLGGGLSYEQYF. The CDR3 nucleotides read TGTGCCAGCAGCTTAGGCGGGGGCCTATCCTACGAGCAGTACTTC.

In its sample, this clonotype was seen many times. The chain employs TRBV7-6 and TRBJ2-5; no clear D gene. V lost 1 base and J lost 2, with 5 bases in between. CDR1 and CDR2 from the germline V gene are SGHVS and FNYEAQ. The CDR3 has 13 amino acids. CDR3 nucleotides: TGTGCCAGCAGCTTAGGCGGACAAGAGACCCAGTACTTC. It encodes CASSLGGQETQYF.

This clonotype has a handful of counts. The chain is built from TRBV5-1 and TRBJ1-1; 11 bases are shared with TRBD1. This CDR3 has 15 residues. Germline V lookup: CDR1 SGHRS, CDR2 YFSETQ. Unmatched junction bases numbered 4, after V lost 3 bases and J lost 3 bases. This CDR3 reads CASSSGQGADTEAFF. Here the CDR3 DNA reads TGCGCCAGCAGCTCCGGACAGGGGGCGGACACTGAAGCTTTCTTT.

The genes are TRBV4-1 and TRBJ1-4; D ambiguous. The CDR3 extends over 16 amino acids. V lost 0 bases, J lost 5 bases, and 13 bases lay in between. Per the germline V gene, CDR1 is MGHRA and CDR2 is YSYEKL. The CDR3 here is CASSQDRWGGNEKLFF. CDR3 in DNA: TGCGCCAGCAGCCAAGATCGTTGGGGAGGCAATGAAAAACTGTTTTTT.

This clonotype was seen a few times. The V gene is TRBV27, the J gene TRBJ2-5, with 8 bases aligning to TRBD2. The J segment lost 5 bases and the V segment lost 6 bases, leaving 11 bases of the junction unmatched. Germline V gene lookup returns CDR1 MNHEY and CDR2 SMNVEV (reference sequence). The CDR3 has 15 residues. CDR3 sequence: CASRPGGGPWETQYF. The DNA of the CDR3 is TGTGCCAGCAGACCCGGCGGGGGGCCCTGGGAGACCCAGTACTTC.

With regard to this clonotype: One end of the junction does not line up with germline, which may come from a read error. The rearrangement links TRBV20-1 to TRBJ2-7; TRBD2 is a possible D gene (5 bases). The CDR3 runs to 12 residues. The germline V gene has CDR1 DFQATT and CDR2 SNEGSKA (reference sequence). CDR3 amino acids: CSARGLSYEQYF. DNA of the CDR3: TGCAGTGCAAGAGGACTCTCCTACGAGCAGTACTTC.

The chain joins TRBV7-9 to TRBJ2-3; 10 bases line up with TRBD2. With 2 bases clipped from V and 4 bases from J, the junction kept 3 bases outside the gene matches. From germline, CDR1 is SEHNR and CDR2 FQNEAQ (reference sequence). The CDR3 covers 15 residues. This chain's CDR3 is CASSLSGGASDTQYF. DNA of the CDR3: TGTGCCAGCAGCTTAAGCGGGGGGGCTTCAGATACGCAGTATTTT. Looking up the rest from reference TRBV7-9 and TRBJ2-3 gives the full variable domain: DTGVSQNPRHKITKRGQNVTFRCDPISEHNRLYWYRQTLGQGPEFLTYFQNEAQLEKSRLLSDRFSAERPKGSFSTLEIQRTEQGDSAMYLCASSLSGGASDTQYFGPGTRLTVL.

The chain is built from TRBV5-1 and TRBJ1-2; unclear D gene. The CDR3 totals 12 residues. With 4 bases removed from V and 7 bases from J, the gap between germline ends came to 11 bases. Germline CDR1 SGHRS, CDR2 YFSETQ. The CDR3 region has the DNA TGCGCCAGCAGCCAGACGGAAAGTGGCTACACCTTC. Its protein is CASSQTESGYTF.

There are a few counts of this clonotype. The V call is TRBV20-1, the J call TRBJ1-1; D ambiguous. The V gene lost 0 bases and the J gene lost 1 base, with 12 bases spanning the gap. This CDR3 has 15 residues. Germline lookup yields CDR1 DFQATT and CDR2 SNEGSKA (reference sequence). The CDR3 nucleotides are TGCAGTGCTAGAGACCCTATAAAGGGGAACACTGAAGCTTTCTTT. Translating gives CSARDPIKGNTEAFF.

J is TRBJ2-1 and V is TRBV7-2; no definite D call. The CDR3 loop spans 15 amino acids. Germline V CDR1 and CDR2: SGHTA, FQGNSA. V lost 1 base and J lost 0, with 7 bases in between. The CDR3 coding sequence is TGTGCCAGCAGCTTAGAAGCCTTCTCCTACAATGAGCAGTTCTTC. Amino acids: CASSLEAFSYNEQFF.